The clone carrying this TCR beta chain came up many times. Its antigen is not known. The CDR3 has 16 residues. J was trimmed by 7 bases and V by 4 bases; bases with no gene match: 12. Germline V CDR1 and CDR2: KGHDR, SFDVKD. These data originate in a study of T cells after yellow fever vaccination. Study outcomes and limitations: Most clones from primary vaccination were detected again post-booster (around 96% CD4, 88% CD8). Abundant clonotypes (contaminants from the bulk population) could be present in FACS-sorted repertoires. On re-exposure, the response was weaker but peaked faster, at day 5 versus 15.

The 5'RACE template-switching step produced TCR cDNA and added a universal primer site and UMIs. TCRdb passed the 5' RACE reads through MiXCR, listing each CDR3 protein once. The table has 500,000 to 700,000 distinct CDR3 sequences, 15% to 20% seen once; the top ten hold roughly an eighth. The chain has TRBV24-1 and TRBJ1-2, with 9 bases aligning to TRBD1. Sequenced material: PBMCs, taken 15 days after the yellow fever booster vaccination. The sequence came from a man younger than 40 who received the YFV17D yellow fever vaccine. The CDR3 spells CATSDRIPGQGFGYTF. The CDR3 bases are TGTGCCACCAGTGACAGAATACCGGGACAGGGCTTTGGCTACACCTTC.